These T cell receptor beta chains were read from a single sample in a study of T cell responses to AZD1222 COVID-19 vaccine. This table comes from immunoSEQ multiplex PCR, and its TCRdb copy is limited to in-frame clones, with some not included. Counted here are 120,000 or so clones, 92% occurring once; the ten biggest clones make up about 1.1%. Here the sequenced sample was peripheral blood, taken on day 0 of AZD1222 vaccination. These TCRs come from an adult in good health. Both conserved end residues are part of each CDR3. Fields, in order: V gene, D gene, clone size, J gene, CDR3 protein, CDR3 DNA. A D gene is named only where the DNA matches it firmly. Some rows mark clone size as missing; the rest say once, few, many or name a class of expanded clone.

>TRBV15|TRBD1|-|TRBJ2-4
CATRTGVDRNIQYF
TGTGCCACCAGAACAGGGGTCGATAGAAACATTCAGTACTTC
>TRBV2|-|-|TRBJ1-5
CASRRSDNQPQHF
TGTGCCAGTAGAAGATCTGACAATCAGCCCCAGCATTTT
>TRBV5-1|TRBD1|-|TRBJ2-1
CASSLGDSYNEQFF
TGCGCCAGCAGCTTGGGGGACAGCTACAATGAGCAGTTCTTC
>TRBV21-1|-|-|TRBJ2-2
CANTKKEAGVPGELFF
TGTGCCAACACGAAGAAAGAAGCAGGGGTCCCCGGGGAGCTGTTTTTT
>TRBV20-1|TRBD1|once|TRBJ1-6
CSASPGQTNSPLHF
TGCAGTGCTAGTCCGGGACAGACAAATTCACCCCTCCACTTT
>TRBV9|-|-|TRBJ2-7
CASSSGASYEQYF
TGTGCCAGCAGCTCAGGGGCATCCTACGAGCAGTACTTC
>TRBV7-9|-|-|TRBJ2-1
CASSLGIHNEQFF
TGTGCCAGCAGCTTAGGTATTCACAATGAGCAGTTCTTC
>TRBV30|TRBD2|-|TRBJ2-5
CARTSGIQETQYF
TGTGCCCGGACTAGCGGAATACAAGAGACCCAGTACTTC
>TRBV5-6|TRBD1|-|TRBJ1-1
CASSLRQGGTEAFF
TGTGCCAGCAGCTTGAGACAGGGGGGGACTGAAGCTTTCTTT
>TRBV6-5|TRBD1|-|TRBJ1-6
CASRDRVGSPLHF
TGTGCCAGCAGGGACAGGGTGGGATCACCCCTCCACTTT
>TRBV29-1|TRBD1|-|TRBJ1-2
CSVEDRVDYGYTF
TGCAGCGTGGAAGACAGGGTTGACTATGGCTACACCTTC
>TRBV19|-|-|TRBJ2-5
CASSLGAGSETQYF
TGTGCCAGTAGTTTGGGGGCAGGGTCGGAGACCCAGTACTTC
>TRBV7-6|-|-|TRBJ2-3
CASSPVTGGTDTQYF
TGTGCCAGCAGCCCGGTAACGGGCGGTACAGATACGCAGTATTTT
>TRBV28|-|-|TRBJ2-7
CASSLLVEGVNEQYF
TGTGCCAGCAGTTTATTGGTGGAAGGAGTCAACGAGCAGTACTTC
>TRBV25-1|TRBD2|-|TRBJ2-7
CASTSGSGEQYF
TGTGCCAGCACTAGCGGGAGTGGGGAGCAGTACTTC
>TRBV3-1/TRBV3-2|-|-|TRBJ2-2
CASSPIRSAGELFF
TGTGCCAGCAGCCCAATCCGGAGTGCCGGGGAGCTGTTTTTT